The 27 T cell receptor beta chains below come from one sample, sequenced in a study of T cell changes during pregnancy in multiple sclerosis. Clones were read by immunoSEQ multiplex PCR, and TCRdb kept only the in-frame ones, dropping some. The data contain 60,000 to 90,000 clones, about 89% of them singletons. The source was peripheral blood, collected before pregnancy. Receptor source: a female donor with multiple sclerosis, enrolled in a pregnancy study.

The chain uses TRBV29-1 and TRBJ1-1; D may be TRBD1 (6 bases). Germline lookup yields CDR1 SQVTM and CDR2 ANQGSEA. V dropped 1 base and J dropped 4 bases, with 10 bases sitting between them. The CDR3 covers 13 residues. The DNA of the CDR3 is TGCAGCGTTGAAGTGGGAGGGGGCACTGAAGCTTTCTTT. This codes for CSVEVGGGTEAFF.

The rearrangement joins TRBV6-6 to TRBJ1-6, with TRBD1 identical over 9 bases. Losses at the gene ends were 7 bases for V and 10 bases for J; bases not matched to a gene: 11. CDR1 and CDR2 from the germline V gene are MNHNY and SVGAGI (reference sequence). The CDR3 is 15 amino acids. CDR3 DNA: TGTGCCAGCAACTATGGGGGACAGGGAGGCTCACCCCTCCACTTT. Translated: CASNYGGQGGSPLHF.

The V gene is TRBV7-2, the J gene TRBJ2-1, with 13 bases aligning to TRBD2. This CDR3 is 17 amino acids long. V was clipped by 1 base and J by 7 bases; unmatched bases: 7. Germline assignment: CDR1 SGHTA and CDR2 FQGNSA. CDR3 residues: CASSLDYGTSGVNEQFF. CDR3 nucleotide sequence: TGTGCCAGCAGCTTAGACTACGGGACTAGCGGGGTTAATGAGCAGTTCTTC.

The gene calls are TRBV4-3 and TRBJ2-5; TRBD1 matches at 10 bases. This CDR3 has 15 residues. V was pared by 0 bases and J by 6 bases, with 4 bases of the junction left unmatched. The V gene's germline CDR1 is LGHNA and CDR2 YSLEER. The CDR3 DNA reads TGCGCCAGCAGCCAAGATAGACAGGGGGCAAAGACCCAGTACTTC. It codes for CASSQDRQGAKTQYF.

V usage is TRBV4-1 and J usage is TRBJ2-3; D call uncertain. The CDR3 has 18 residues. The germline V gene encodes CDR1 MGHRA and CDR2 YSYEKL. The V end was cut by 2 bases, the J end by 2 bases, with 20 bases between. As DNA, the CDR3 is TGCGCCAGCAGCCAAAGATCGCCATATAGTATTCCCACAGATACGCAGTATTTT. Protein product: CASSQRSPYSIPTDTQYF.

The chain links TRBV28 to TRBJ2-7; weak D call: TRBD2 (5 bases). The CDR3 is 13 amino acids. The ends were cut back, 2 bases at V and 0 bases at J, with 5 bases in the middle. Germline-derived CDR1 and CDR2 are MDHEN and SYDVKM. CDR3 DNA sequence: TGTGCCAGCAGTTTAGAGGGCTCCTACGAGCAGTACTTC. Translating it yields CASSLEGSYEQYF.

The chain employs TRBV7-2 and TRBJ2-5; possible D gene TRBD2, 7 bases. Germline-derived CDR1 and CDR2 are SGHTA and FQGNSA. The CDR3 runs 15 residues. Trimming left V 0 bases short and J 4 bases short, with 12 bases between. The chain's CDR3 is CASSLAWGGRETQYF. For the CDR3, the DNA is TGTGCCAGCAGCTTAGCGTGGGGGGGCCGAGAGACCCAGTACTTC.

This clone was seen once. V and J are TRBV5-1 and TRBJ1-3; tentative D call: TRBD1 (6 bases). This CDR3 has 15 residues. Trimming shortened V by 0 bases and J by 0 bases, and 7 bases separated the two germline ends. Germline V lookup: CDR1 SGHRS, CDR2 YFSETQ. CDR3 region: CASSLEGGSGNTIYF. CDR3 coding DNA: TGCGCCAGCAGCTTGGAAGGGGGCTCTGGAAACACCATATATTTT. The complete variable domain, with remaining parts taken from reference TRBV5-1 and TRBJ1-3, reads KAGVTQTPRYLIKTRGQQVTLSCSPISGHRSVSWYQQTPGQGLQFLFEYFSETQRNKGNFPGRFSGRQFSNSRSEMNVSTLELGDSALYLCASSLEGGSGNTIYFGEGSWLTVV.

The V gene is TRBV6-1, the J gene TRBJ2-2, with a tentative D call TRBD1 (5 bases). Looked up from germline, CDR1 is MNHNS and CDR2 is SASEGT. V was trimmed by 4 bases and J by 4 bases, leaving 10 bases between them. The CDR3 loop spans 14 amino acids. CDR3 region: CASSVSGPTGELFF. CDR3 DNA sequence: TGTGCCAGCAGTGTTTCAGGGCCCACCGGGGAGCTGTTTTTT.

V is TRBV30 and J is TRBJ2-7; 8 bases line up with TRBD2. The V gene's germline CDR1 is GTSNPN and CDR2 SVGIG (reference sequence). The V gene end was trimmed by 4 bases and the J gene end by 1 base; junction bases not matched to a gene: 9. This CDR3 region has 15 residues. This CDR3 reads CAWNAERGWSYEQYF. For the CDR3, the DNA is TGTGCCTGGAACGCAGAGCGGGGGTGGTCCTACGAGCAGTACTTC.

The V and J genes are TRBV20-1 and TRBJ2-1; D is perhaps TRBD1 (6 bases). Germline V gives CDR1 DFQATT, CDR2 SNEGSKA (reference sequence). V was cut by 1 base and J by 14 bases, with 12 bases left in between. The CDR3 runs 11 residues. In DNA, the CDR3 is TGCAGTGCTAGAGTGGTTGGGGGCGAGTTCTTC. It translates to CSARVVGGEFF.

CDR3 sequence: CASSRPGGSVEAFF. The CDR3 region has the DNA TGTGCCAGCAGTCGCCCAGGGGGCTCCGTTGAAGCTTTCTTT. The V call is TRBV6-5, the J call TRBJ1-1, with TRBD1 matching over 8 bases. There are 14 residues in the CDR3. Looked up from germline, CDR1 is MNHEY and CDR2 is SVGAGI. V trimming: 5 bases; J trimming: 7 bases; junction bases outside the gene matches: 9.

V gene TRBV6-5 combines with J gene TRBJ1-2; D not resolved. Germline V CDR1 and CDR2: MNHEY, SVGAGI. The CDR3 runs to 12 residues. Trimming took off 6 bases at V and 8 bases at J, with 13 bases between the two ends. The CDR3 spells CASSHGGAGYTF. The CDR3 DNA is TGTGCCAGCAGCCACGGAGGTGCCGGCTACACCTTC.

The chain recombines TRBV6-5 with TRBJ2-7; D might be TRBD1 (5 bases). The CDR3 contains 13 residues. Germline V gene sequence: CDR1 MNHEY, CDR2 SVGAGI. Trimming left V 5 bases short and J 3 bases short, with 11 bases between. The DNA of the CDR3 is TGTGCCAGCAGTCACGGACACCTCTACGAGCAGTACTTC. Translated: CASSHGHLYEQYF.

The CDR3 loop is CASSVVGAGGSETQYF. The DNA of the CDR3 is TGTGCCAGCAGCGTAGTAGGGGCGGGGGGGTCGGAGACCCAGTACTTC. The V call is TRBV9, the J call TRBJ2-5, with 9 nucleotides matching TRBD2. The CDR3 sequence is 16 residues long. V shed 0 bases, J shed 5 bases, and the junction held 8 bases outside the gene matches. Germline CDR1 SGDLS, CDR2 YYNGEE. Complete variable domain (other parts from reference TRBV9 and TRBJ2-5): DSGVTQTPKHLITATGQRVTLRCSPRSGDLSVYWYQQSLDQGLQFLIQYYNGEERAKGNILERFSAQQFPDLHSELNLSSLELGDSALYFCASSVVGAGGSETQYFGPGTRLLVL.

The chain has TRBV5-6 and TRBJ2-5, with D maybe TRBD2 (6 bases). The V end lost 4 bases, the J end lost 2 bases, and 15 bases lay between the germline ends. CDR3 length equals 15 residues. Germline assignment: CDR1 SGHDT and CDR2 YYEEEE. In nucleotides, the CDR3 is TGTGCCAGCAGCCAAAGACCGGGACTTCAAGAGACCCAGTACTTC. It translates to CASSQRPGLQETQYF. Full variable domain (remainder filled in from reference TRBV5-6 and TRBJ2-5): DAGVTQSPTHLIKTRGQQVTLRCSPKSGHDTVSWYQQALGQGPQFIFQYYEEEERQRGNFPDRFSGHQFPNYSSELNVNALLLGDSALYLCASSQRPGLQETQYFGPGTRLLVL.

This chain connects TRBV9 to TRBJ2-7; TRBD1 matches 9 bases. CDR1 SGDLS and CDR2 YYNGEE come from the germline V gene. The CDR3 spans 16 residues. Trimming took 3 bases from V and 3 from J; bases not matched to a gene: 10. For the CDR3, the DNA is TGTGCCAGCAGCGCACTTCCCGGGACAGGGTTCTACGAGCAGTACTTC. Translated: CASSALPGTGFYEQYF.

The chain has TRBV5-1 and TRBJ1-1; D gene unclear. Trimming took 4 bases from V and 1 from J, leaving 17 bases between them. Germline lookup yields CDR1 SGHRS and CDR2 YFSETQ. There are 16 residues in the CDR3. For the CDR3, the DNA is TGCGCCAGCAGCCCGGGCCAGCTGCGGGCGAACACTGAAGCTTTCTTT. Encoded protein: CASSPGQLRANTEAFF.

This clone has only one observation. This chain joins TRBV5-1 and TRBJ2-2; no definite D call. CDR1 is SGHRS, CDR2 YFSETQ, per germline. The CDR3 has 15 residues. The V end lost 6 bases, the J end lost 1 base, and 13 bases lay between the germline ends. This chain's CDR3 is CASTSGSGNTGELFF. The CDR3 DNA is TGCGCCAGCACCTCTGGGTCGGGGAACACCGGGGAGCTGTTTTTT.

This chain connects TRBV21-1 to TRBJ1-5; TRBD1 is taken as the D call from the table, unchecked against the DNA. TRBV21-1 is deemed a pseudogene. This CDR3 comprises 14 residues. This CDR3 is CASKTGLGNQPQHF. The CDR3 coding sequence is TGTGCCAGCAAAACAGGGTTGGGCAATCAGCCCCAGCATTTT.

The chain links TRBV28 to TRBJ1-4; D is undetermined. Per the germline V gene, CDR1 is MDHEN and CDR2 is SYDVKM. The V end was cut by 8 bases, the J end by 2 bases, with 12 bases between. CDR3 length: 14 amino acids. CDR3 in amino acids: CASGLVATNEKLFF. In DNA, the CDR3 is TGTGCCAGCGGCCTTGTAGCGACTAATGAAAAACTGTTTTTT.

The chain carries TRBV4-3 and TRBJ2-3; 7 nucleotides match TRBD1. This CDR3 comprises 14 residues. Germline V gene sequence: CDR1 LGHNA, CDR2 YSLEER. V dropped 4 bases and J dropped 7; count of bases not matched to a gene: 8. CDR3 in amino acids: CASSLEKGANTQYF. CDR3 sequence (DNA): TGCGCCAGCAGCCTGGAGAAGGGGGCCAATACGCAGTATTTT.

This rearrangement joins TRBV2 to TRBJ2-5; D call uncertain. CDR3 length: 13 residues. Germline values: CDR1 SNHLY, CDR2 FYNNEI. Trimming took off 9 bases at V and 0 bases at J, with 11 bases between the two ends. CDR3 protein: CASLRGNQETQYF. CDR3 coding DNA: TGTGCCAGTCTCCGCGGTAACCAAGAGACCCAGTACTTC.

The chain couples TRBV4-1 to TRBJ2-3, with 12 bases that match TRBD2. The V and J ends lost 5 bases and 0 bases, in that order; junction bases with no gene match: 9. The germline V gene encodes CDR1 MGHRA and CDR2 YSYEKL. CDR3 size: 18 residues. CDR3 sequence: CASSSTSGGPYSTDTQYF. DNA of the CDR3: TGCGCCAGCAGCAGCACTAGCGGGGGGCCATATAGCACAGATACGCAGTATTTT.

The CDR3 spells CASSLNGPDTQYF. CDR3 nucleotides: TGTGCCAGCAGCTTAAACGGTCCAGATACGCAGTATTTT. The gene calls are TRBV7-3 and TRBJ2-3; D unclear. The CDR3 is 13 residues long. Trimming took 1 base from V and 4 from J, leaving 6 bases between them. Germline V gene sequence: CDR1 SGHTA, CDR2 FQGTGA.

The chain combines TRBV5-6 with TRBJ2-1; D remains ambiguous. CDR3 length equals 14 residues. The germline gives CDR1 SGHDT, CDR2 YYEEEE. V was pared by 2 bases and J by 5 bases, with 11 bases between. The CDR3 loop is CASSLPRSDNEQFF. The CDR3 coding sequence is TGTGCCAGCAGCTTACCCCGGTCGGACAATGAGCAGTTCTTC.

This chain connects TRBV5-1 to TRBJ2-5, with 9 nucleotides matching TRBD2. Germline lookup yields CDR1 SGHRS and CDR2 YFSETQ. The CDR3 totals 14 residues. Losses at the gene ends were 4 bases for V and 1 base for J; bases not matched to a gene: 2. The CDR3 region has the DNA TGCGCCAGCAGCCCGACTAGCGGCCAAGAGACCCAGTACTTC. Encoded protein: CASSPTSGQETQYF.